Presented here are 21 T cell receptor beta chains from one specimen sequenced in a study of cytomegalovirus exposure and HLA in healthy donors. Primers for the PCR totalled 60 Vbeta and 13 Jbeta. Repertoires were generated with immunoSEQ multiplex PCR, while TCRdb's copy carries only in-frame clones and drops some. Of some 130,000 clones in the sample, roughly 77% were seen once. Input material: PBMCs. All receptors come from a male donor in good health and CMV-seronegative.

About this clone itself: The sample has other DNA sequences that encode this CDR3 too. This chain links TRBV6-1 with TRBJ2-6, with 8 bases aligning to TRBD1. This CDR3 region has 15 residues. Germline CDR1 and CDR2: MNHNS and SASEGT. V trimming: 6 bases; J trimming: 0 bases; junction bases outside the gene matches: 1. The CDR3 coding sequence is TGTGCCAGCAGAACAGGGGGCTCTGGGGCCAACGTCCTGACTTTC. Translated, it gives CASRTGGSGANVLTF.

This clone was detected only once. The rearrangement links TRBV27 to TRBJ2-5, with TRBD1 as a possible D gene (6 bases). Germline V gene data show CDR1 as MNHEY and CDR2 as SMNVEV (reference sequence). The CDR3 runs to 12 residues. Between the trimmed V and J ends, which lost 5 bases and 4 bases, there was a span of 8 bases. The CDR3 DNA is TGTGCCAGCAGTGGGACATCAGAGACCCAGTACTTC. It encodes CASSGTSETQYF.

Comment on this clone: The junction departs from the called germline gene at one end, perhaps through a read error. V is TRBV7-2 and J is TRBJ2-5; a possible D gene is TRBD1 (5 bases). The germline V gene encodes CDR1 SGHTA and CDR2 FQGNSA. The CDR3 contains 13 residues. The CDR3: CASSQTVQEAQYF. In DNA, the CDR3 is TGTGCCAGCAGCCAGACAGTCCAAGAGGCCCAGTACTTC.

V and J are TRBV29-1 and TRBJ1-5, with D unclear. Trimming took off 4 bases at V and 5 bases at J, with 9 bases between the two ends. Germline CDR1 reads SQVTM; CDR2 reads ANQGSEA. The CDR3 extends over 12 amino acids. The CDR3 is CSVALGDQPQHF. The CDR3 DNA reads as TGCAGCGTTGCCCTAGGAGATCAGCCCCAGCATTTT. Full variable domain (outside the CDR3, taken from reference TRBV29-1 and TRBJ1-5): SAVISQKPSRDICQRGTSLTIQCQVDSQVTMMFWYRQQPGQSLTLIATANQGSEATYESGFVIDKFPISRPNLTFSTLTVSNMSPEDSSIYLCSVALGDQPQHFGDGTRLSIL.

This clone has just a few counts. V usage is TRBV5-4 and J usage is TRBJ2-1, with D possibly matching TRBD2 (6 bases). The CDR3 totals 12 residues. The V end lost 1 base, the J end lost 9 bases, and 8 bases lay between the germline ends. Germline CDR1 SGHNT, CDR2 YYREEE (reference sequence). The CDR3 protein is CASSLLGGEQFF. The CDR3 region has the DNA TGTGCCAGCAGCTTGTTGGGGGGTGAGCAGTTCTTC.

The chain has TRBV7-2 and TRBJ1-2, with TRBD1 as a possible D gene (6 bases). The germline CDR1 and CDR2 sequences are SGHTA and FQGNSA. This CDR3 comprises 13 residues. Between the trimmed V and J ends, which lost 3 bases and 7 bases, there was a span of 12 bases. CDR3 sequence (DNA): TGTGCCAGCAGCTTCTGGGGGGGCGGTGGCTACACCTTC. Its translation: CASSFWGGGGYTF.

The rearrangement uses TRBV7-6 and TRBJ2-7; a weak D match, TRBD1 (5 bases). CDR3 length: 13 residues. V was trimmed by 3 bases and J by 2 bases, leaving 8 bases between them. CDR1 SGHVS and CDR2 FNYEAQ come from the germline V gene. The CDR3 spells CASSLADTYEQYF. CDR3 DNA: TGTGCCAGCAGCTTGGCGGACACCTACGAGCAGTACTTC.

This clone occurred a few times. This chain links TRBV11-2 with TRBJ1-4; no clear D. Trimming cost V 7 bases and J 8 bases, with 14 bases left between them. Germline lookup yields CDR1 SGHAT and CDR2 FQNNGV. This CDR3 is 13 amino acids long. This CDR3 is CASMGEGGEKLFF. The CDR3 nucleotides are TGTGCCAGCATGGGAGAGGGCGGAGAAAAACTGTTTTTT.

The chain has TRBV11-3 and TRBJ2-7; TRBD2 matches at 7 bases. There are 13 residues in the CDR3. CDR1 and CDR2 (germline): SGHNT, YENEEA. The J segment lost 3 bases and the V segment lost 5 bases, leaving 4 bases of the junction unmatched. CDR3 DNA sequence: TGTGCCAGCAGCCGGGGGGAGCTCTACGAGCAGTACTTC. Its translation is CASSRGELYEQYF.

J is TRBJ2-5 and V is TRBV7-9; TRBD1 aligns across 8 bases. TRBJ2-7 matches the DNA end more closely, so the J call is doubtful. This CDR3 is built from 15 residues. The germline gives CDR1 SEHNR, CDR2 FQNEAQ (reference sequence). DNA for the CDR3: TGTGCCAGCAGCGGGACAGGAGGGAAAAATTACGAGCAGTACTTC. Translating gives CASSGTGGKNYEQYF.

CDR3 amino acids: CASSLTPTGGFNYGYTF. CDR3 coding DNA: TGTGCCAGCAGCTTGACCCCGACAGGGGGATTTAACTATGGCTACACCTTC. The chain has TRBV5-6 and TRBJ1-2; the match to TRBD1 covers 9 bases. V shed 1 base, J shed 1 base, and the junction held 8 bases outside the gene matches. Per the germline V gene, CDR1 is SGHDT and CDR2 is YYEEEE. CDR3 length equals 17 residues. The whole variable domain, filled in from reference TRBV5-6 and TRBJ1-2, reads DAGVTQSPTHLIKTRGQQVTLRCSPKSGHDTVSWYQQALGQGPQFIFQYYEEEERQRGNFPDRFSGHQFPNYSSELNVNALLLGDSALYLCASSLTPTGGFNYGYTFGSGTRLTVV.

The CDR3 protein is CASSPRDSHNQPQHF. In nucleotides, the CDR3 is TGTGCCAGCTCACCCCGGGACAGCCACAATCAGCCCCAGCATTTT. The rearrangement uses TRBV18 and TRBJ1-5; 7 bases line up with TRBD1. V dropped 3 bases and J dropped 3; count of bases not matched to a gene: 5. This CDR3 comprises 15 residues. Germline V gene lookup returns CDR1 KGHSH and CDR2 LQKENI.

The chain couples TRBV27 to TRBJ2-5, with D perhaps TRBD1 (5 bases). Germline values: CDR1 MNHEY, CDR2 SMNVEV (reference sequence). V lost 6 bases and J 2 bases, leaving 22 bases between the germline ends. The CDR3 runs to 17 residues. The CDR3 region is CASSPWGRGPLQETQYF. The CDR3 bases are TGTGCCAGCAGCCCATGGGGAAGGGGCCCACTTCAAGAGACCCAGTACTTC.

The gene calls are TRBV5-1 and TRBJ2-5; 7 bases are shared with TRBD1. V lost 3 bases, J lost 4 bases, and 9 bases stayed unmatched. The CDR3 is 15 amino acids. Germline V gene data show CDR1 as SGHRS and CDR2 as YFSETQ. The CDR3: CASSWGDRDPETQYF. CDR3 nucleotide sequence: TGCGCCAGCAGCTGGGGAGACAGGGACCCAGAGACCCAGTACTTC. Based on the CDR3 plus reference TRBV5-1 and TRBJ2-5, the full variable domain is KAGVTQTPRYLIKTRGQQVTLSCSPISGHRSVSWYQQTPGQGLQFLFEYFSETQRNKGNFPGRFSGRQFSNSRSEMNVSTLELGDSALYLCASSWGDRDPETQYFGPGTRLLVL.

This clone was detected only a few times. The CDR3 nucleotides are TGTGCCAGCAGTGACTCCGAGCGGGTCACAGATACGCAGTATTTT. Its protein product is CASSDSERVTDTQYF. The rearrangement joins TRBV6-4 to TRBJ2-3; D might be TRBD2 (6 bases). From germline, CDR1 is MRHNA and CDR2 SNTAGT. The CDR3 covers 15 residues. Deletions cut 0 bases from V and 2 bases from J, with 9 bases between.

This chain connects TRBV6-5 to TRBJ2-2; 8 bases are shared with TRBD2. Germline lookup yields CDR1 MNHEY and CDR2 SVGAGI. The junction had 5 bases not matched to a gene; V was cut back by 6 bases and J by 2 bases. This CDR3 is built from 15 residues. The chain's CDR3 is CASRDGGGNTGELFF. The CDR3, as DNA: TGTGCCAGCAGAGACGGGGGGGGCAACACCGGGGAGCTGTTTTTT.

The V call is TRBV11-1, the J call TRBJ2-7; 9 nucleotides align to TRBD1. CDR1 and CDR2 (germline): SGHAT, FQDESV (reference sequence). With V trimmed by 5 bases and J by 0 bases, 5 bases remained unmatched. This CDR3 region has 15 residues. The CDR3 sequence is CASSPGTGTSYEQYF. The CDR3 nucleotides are TGTGCCAGCAGCCCTGGGACAGGGACCTCCTACGAGCAGTACTTC.

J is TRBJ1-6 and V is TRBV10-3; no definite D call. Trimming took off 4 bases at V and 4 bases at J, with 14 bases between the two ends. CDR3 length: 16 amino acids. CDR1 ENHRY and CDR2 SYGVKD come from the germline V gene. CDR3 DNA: TGTGCCATCAGTGTTGAGGGTCGGAGGTATAATTCACCCCTCCACTTT. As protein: CAISVEGRRYNSPLHF.

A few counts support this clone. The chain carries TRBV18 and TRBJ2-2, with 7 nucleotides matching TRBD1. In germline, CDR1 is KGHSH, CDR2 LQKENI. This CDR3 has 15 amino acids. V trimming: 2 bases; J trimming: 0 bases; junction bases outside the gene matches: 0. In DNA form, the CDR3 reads TGTGCCAGCTCACCAGGACAGGCGAACACCGGGGAGCTGTTTTTT. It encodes CASSPGQANTGELFF. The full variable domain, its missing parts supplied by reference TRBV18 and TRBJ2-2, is NAGVMQNPRHLVRRRGQEARLRCSPMKGHSHVYWYRQLPEEGLKFMVYLQKENIIDESGMPKERFSAEFPKEGPSILRIQQVVRGDSAAYFCASSPGQANTGELFFGEGSRLTVL.

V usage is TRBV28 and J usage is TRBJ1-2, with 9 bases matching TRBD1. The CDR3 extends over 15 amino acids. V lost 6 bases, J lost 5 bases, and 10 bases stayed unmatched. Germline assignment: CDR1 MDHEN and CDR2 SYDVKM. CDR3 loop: CASRGGQGNLYGYTF. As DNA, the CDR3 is TGTGCCAGCAGGGGAGGACAGGGGAATTTATATGGCTACACCTTC.

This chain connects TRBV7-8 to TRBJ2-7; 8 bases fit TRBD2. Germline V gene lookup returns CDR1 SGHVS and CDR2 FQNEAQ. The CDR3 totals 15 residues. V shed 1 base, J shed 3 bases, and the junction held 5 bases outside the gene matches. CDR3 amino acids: CASSLVSSGSYEQYF. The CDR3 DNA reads TGTGCCAGCAGCTTAGTTTCCAGCGGGAGCTACGAGCAGTACTTC. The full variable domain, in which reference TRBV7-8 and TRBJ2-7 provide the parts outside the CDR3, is GAGVSQSPRYKVAKRGQDVALRCDPISGHVSLFWYQQALGQGPEFLTYFQNEAQLDKSGLPSDRFFAERPEGSVSTLKIQRTQQEDSAVYLCASSLVSSGSYEQYFGPGTRLTVT.